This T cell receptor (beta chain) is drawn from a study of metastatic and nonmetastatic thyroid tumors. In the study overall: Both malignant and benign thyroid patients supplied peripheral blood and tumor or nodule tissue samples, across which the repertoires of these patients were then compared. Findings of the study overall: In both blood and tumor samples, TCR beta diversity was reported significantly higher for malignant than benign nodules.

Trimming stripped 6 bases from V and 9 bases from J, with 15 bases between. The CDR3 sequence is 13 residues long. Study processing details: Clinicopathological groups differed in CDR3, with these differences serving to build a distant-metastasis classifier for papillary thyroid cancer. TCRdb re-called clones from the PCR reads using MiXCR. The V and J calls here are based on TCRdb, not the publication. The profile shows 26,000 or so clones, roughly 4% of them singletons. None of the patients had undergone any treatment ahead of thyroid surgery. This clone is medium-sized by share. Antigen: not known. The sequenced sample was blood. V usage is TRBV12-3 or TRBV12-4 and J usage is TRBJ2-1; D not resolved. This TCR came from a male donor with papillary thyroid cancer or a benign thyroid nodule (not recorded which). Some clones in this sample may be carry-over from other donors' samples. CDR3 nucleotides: TGTGCCAGCAGCCTCGCGCACATCGGTGAGCAGTTCTTC. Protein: CASSLAHIGEQFF.